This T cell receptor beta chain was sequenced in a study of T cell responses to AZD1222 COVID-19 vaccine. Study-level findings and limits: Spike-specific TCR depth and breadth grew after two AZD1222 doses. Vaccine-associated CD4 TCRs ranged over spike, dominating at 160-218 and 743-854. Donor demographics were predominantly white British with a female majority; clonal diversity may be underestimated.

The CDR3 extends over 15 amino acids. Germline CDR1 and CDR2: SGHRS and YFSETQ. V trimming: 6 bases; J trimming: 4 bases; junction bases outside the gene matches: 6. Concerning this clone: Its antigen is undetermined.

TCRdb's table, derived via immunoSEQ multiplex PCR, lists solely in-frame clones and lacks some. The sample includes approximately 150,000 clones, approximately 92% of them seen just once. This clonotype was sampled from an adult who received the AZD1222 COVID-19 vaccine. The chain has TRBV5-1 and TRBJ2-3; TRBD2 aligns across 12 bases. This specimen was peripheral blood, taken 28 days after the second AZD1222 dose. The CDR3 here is CASNGLAGGPDTQYF. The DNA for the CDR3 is TGCGCCAGCAATGGGCTAGCGGGAGGGCCAGATACGCAGTATTTT.